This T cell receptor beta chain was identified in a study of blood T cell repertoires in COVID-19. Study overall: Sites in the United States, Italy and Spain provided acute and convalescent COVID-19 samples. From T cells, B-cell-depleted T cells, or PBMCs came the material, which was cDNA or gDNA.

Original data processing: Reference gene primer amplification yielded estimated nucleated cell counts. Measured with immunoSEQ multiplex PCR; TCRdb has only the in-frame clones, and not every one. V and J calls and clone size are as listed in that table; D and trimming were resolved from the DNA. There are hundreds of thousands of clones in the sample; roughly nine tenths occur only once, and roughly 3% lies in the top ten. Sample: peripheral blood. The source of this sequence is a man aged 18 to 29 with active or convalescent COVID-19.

In DNA, the CDR3 is TGTGCCAGCAGCTTAGCGGGAGATGTAAATGAGCAGTTCTTC. Amino acid sequence: CASSLAGDVNEQFF. The chain carries TRBV28 and TRBJ2-1; 9 nucleotides line up with TRBD2. The CDR3 length is 14 residues. V dropped 6 bases and J dropped 7; count of bases not matched to a gene: 7. CDR1 is MDHEN and CDR2 is SYDVKM in the germline V gene. The full variable domain, in which reference TRBV28 and TRBJ2-1 provide the parts outside the CDR3, is DVKVTQSSRYLVKRTGEKVFLECVQDMDHENMFWYRQDPGLGLRLIYFSYDVKMKEKGDIPEGYSVSREKKERFSLILESASTNQTSMYLCASSLAGDVNEQFFGPGTRLTVL.